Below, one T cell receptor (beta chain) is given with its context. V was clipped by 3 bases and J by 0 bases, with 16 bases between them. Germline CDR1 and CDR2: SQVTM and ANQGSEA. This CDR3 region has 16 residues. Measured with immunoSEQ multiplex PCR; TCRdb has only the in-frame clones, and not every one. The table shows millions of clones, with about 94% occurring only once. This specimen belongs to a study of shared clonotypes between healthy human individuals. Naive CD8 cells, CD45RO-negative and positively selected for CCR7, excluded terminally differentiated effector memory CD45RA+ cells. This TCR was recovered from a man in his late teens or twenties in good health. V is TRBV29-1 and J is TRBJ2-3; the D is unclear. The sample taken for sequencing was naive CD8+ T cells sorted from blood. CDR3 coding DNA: TGCAGCGTTGATGGCAGGCCATTTCCTAGCACAGATACGCAGTATTTT. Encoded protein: CSVDGRPFPSTDTQYF.